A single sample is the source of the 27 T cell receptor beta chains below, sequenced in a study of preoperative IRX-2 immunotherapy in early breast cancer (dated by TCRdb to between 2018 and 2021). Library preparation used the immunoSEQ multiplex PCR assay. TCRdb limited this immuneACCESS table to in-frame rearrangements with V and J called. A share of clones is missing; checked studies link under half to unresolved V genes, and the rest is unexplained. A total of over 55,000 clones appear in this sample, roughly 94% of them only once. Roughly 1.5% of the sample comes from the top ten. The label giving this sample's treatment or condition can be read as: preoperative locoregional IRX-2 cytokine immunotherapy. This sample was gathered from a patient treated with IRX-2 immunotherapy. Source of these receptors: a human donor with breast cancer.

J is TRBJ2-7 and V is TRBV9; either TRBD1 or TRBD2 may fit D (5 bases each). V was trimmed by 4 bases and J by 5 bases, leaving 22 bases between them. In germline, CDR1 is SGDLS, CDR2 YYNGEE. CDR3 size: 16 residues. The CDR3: CASSPLSGQGVDEQYF. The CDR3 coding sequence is TGTGCCAGCAGCCCCCTGTCCGGCCAGGGAGTTGACGAGCAGTACTTC.

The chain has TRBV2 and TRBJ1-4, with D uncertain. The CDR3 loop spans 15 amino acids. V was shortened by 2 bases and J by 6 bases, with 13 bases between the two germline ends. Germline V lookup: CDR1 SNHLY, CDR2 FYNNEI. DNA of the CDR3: TGTGCCAGCAGTGAATTCACCGGAAGGGATGAAAAACTGTTTTTT. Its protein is CASSEFTGRDEKLFF.

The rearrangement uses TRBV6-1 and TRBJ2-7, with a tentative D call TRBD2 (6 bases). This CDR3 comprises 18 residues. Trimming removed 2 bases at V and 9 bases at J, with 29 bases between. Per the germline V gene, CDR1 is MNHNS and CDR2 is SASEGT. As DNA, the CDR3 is TGTGCCAGCAGTGAACTCCCCCCTAGCGCTACCTCCCGTGGGGGGCAGTACTTC. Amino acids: CASSELPPSATSRGGQYF.

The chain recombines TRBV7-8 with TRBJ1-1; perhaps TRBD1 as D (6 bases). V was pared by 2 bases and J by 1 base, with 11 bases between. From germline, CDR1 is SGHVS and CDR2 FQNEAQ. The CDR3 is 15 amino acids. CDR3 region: CASSLRGTQNTEAFF. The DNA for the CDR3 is TGTGCCAGCAGCTTAAGGGGGACACAGAACACTGAAGCTTTCTTT. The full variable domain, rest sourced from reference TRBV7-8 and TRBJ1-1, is GAGVSQSPRYKVAKRGQDVALRCDPISGHVSLFWYQQALGQGPEFLTYFQNEAQLDKSGLPSDRFFAERPEGSVSTLKIQRTQQEDSAVYLCASSLRGTQNTEAFFGQGTRLTVV.

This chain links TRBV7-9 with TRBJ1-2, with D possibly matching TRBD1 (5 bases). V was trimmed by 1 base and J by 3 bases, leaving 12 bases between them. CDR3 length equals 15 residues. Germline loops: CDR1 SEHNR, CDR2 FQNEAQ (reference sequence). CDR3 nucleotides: TGTGCCAGCAGCTTAGGAGGGGCTCGTGACTATGGCTACACCTTC. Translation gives CASSLGGARDYGYTF. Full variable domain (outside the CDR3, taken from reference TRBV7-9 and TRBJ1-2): DTGVSQNPRHKITKRGQNVTFRCDPISEHNRLYWYRQTLGQGPEFLTYFQNEAQLEKSRLLSDRFSAERPKGSFSTLEIQRTEQGDSAMYLCASSLGGARDYGYTFGSGTRLTVV.

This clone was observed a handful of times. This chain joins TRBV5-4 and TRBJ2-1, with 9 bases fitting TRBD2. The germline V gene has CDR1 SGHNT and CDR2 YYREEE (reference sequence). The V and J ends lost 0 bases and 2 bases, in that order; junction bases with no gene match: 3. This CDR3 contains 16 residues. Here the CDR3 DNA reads TGTGCCAGCAGCTTGGGTACTAGCGGGCCCTACAATGAGCAGTTCTTC. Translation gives CASSLGTSGPYNEQFF.

The CDR3 reads CSVLKPGGSAIRTTEAFF. The CDR3 DNA reads as TGCAGCGTTTTAAAACCAGGGGGATCGGCAATAAGAACCACTGAAGCTTTCTTT. This chain joins TRBV29-1 and TRBJ1-1; 7 bases map to TRBD1. J gave up 4 bases and V 5 bases, and 22 bases lay outside the gene matches. The germline V gene encodes CDR1 SQVTM and CDR2 ANQGSEA. The CDR3 is 18 residues long.

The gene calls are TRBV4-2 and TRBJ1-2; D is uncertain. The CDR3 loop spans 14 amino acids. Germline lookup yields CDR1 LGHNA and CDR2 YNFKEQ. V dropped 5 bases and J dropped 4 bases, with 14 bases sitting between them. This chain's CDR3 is CASSYGRGGYGYTF. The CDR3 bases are TGTGCCAGCAGCTACGGTCGGGGTGGCTATGGCTACACCTTC.

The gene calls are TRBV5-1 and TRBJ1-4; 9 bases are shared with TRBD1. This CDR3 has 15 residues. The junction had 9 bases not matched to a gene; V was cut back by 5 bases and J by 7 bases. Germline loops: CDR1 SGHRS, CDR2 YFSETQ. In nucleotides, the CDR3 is TGCGCCAGCAGGGGTTCCACAGGGGGCGGTGAAAAACTGTTTTTT. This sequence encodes CASRGSTGGGEKLFF.

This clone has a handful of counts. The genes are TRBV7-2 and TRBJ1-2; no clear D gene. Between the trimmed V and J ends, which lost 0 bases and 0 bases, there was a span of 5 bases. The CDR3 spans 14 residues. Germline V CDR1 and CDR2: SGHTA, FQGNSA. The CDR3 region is CASSLAWTNYGYTF. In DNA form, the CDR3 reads TGTGCCAGCAGCTTAGCTTGGACTAACTATGGCTACACCTTC.

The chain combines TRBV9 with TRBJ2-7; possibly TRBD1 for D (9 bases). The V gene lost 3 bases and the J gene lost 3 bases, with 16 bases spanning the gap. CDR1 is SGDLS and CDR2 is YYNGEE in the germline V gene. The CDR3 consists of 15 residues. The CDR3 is CASSAGGTGNYEQYF. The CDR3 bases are TGTGCCAGCAGCGCGGGGGGGACAGGGAACTACGAGCAGTACTTC. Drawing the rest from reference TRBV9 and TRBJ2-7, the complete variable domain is DSGVTQTPKHLITATGQRVTLRCSPRSGDLSVYWYQQSLDQGLQFLIQYYNGEERAKGNILERFSAQQFPDLHSELNLSSLELGDSALYFCASSAGGTGNYEQYFGPGTRLTVT.

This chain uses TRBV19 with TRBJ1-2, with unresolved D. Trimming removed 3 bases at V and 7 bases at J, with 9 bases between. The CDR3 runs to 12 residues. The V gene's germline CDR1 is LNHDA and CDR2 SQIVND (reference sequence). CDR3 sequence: CASSISASGYTF. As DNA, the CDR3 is TGTGCCAGTAGTATCTCCGCCAGTGGCTACACCTTC.

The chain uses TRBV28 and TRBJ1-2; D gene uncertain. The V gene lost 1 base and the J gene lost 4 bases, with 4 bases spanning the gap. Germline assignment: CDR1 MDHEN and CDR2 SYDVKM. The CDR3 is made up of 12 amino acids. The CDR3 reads CASSLYGYGYTF. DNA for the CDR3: TGTGCCAGCAGTTTATACGGCTATGGCTACACCTTC.

CDR3 amino acids: CSVDSGTGGEKLFF. The CDR3 region has the DNA TGCAGCGTTGACTCTGGGACAGGGGGTGAAAAACTGTTTTTT. The chain uses TRBV29-1 and TRBJ1-4; TRBD1 aligns across 11 bases. V trimming: 3 bases; J trimming: 7 bases; junction bases outside the gene matches: 4. Looked up from germline, CDR1 is SQVTM and CDR2 is ANQGSEA. There are 14 residues in the CDR3.

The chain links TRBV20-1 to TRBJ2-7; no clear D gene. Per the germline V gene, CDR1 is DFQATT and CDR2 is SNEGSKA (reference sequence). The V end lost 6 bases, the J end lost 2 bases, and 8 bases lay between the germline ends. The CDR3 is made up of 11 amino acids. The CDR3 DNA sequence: TGCAGTGCCGCTGATACCTACGAGCAGTACTTC. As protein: CSAADTYEQYF.

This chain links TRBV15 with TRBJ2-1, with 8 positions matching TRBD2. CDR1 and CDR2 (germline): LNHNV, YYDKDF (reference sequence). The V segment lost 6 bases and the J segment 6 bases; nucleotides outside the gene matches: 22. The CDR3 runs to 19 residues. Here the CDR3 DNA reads TGTGCCACCAGTTCAGCGCCCGGGACTAGTGGTTTAATACGCAATGAGCAGTTCTTC. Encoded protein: CATSSAPGTSGLIRNEQFF.

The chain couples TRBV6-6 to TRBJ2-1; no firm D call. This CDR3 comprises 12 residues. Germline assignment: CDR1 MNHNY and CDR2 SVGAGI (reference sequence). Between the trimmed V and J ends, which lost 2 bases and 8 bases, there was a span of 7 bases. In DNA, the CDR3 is TGTGCCAGCAGTTACGGTATGGATGAGCAGTTCTTC. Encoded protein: CASSYGMDEQFF.

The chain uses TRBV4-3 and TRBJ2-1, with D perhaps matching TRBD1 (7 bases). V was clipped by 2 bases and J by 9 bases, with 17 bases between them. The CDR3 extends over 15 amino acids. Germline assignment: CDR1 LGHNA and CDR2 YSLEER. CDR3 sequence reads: CASSQQTGWDFEQFF. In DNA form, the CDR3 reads TGCGCCAGCAGCCAACAGACAGGGTGGGACTTTGAGCAGTTCTTC.

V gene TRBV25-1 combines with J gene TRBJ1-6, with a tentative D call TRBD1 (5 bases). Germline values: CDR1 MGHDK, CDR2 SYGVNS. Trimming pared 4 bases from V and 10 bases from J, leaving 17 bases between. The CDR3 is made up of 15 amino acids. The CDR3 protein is CASSVAGQVKSPLHF. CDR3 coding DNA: TGTGCCAGCAGTGTGGCGGGGCAGGTTAAGTCACCCCTCCACTTT. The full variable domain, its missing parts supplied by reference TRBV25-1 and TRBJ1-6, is EADIYQTPRYLVIGTGKKITLECSQTMGHDKMYWYQQDPGMELHLIHYSYGVNSTEKGDLSSESTVSRIRTEHFPLTLESARPSHTSQYLCASSVAGQVKSPLHFGNGTRLTVT.

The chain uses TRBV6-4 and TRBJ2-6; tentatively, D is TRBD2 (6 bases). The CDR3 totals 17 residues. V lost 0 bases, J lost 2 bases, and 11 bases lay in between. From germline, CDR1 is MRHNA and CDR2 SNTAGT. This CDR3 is CASSDSGGGAGANVLTF. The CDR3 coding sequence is TGTGCCAGCAGTGACTCGGGGGGTGGCGCTGGGGCCAACGTCCTGACTTTC.

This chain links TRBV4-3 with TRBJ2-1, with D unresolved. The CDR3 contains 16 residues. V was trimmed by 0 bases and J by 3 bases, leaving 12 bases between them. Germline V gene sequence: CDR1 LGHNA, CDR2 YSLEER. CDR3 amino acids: CASSQDWAQNYNEQFF. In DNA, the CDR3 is TGCGCCAGCAGCCAAGACTGGGCACAGAACTACAATGAGCAGTTCTTC.

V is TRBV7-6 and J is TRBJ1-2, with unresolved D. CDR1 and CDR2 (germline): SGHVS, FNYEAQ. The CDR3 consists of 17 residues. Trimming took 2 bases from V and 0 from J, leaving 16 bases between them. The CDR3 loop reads CASSLFPPPQANYGYTF. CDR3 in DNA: TGTGCCAGCAGCTTATTTCCACCCCCCCAGGCTAACTATGGCTACACCTTC. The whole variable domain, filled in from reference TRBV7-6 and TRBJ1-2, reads GAGVSQSPRYKVTKRGQDVALRCDPISGHVSLYWYRQALGQGPEFLTYFNYEAQQDKSGLPNDRFSAERPEGSISTLTIQRTEQRDSAMYRCASSLFPPPQANYGYTFGSGTRLTVV.

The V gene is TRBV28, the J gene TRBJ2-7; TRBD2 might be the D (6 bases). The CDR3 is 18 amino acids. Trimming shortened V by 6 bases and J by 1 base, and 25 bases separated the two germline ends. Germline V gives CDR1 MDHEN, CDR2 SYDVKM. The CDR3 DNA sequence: TGTGCCAGCAGACAAATTACTCTAAGACGGACTACTTCCTACGAGCAGTACTTC. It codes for CASRQITLRRTTSYEQYF. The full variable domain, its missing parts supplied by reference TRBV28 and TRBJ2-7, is DVKVTQSSRYLVKRTGEKVFLECVQDMDHENMFWYRQDPGLGLRLIYFSYDVKMKEKGDIPEGYSVSREKKERFSLILESASTNQTSMYLCASRQITLRRTTSYEQYFGPGTRLTVT.

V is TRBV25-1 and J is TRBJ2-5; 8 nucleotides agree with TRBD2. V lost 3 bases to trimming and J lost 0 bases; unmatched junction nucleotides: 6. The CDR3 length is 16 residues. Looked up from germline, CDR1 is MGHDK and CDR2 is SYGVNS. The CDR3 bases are TGTGCCAGCAGTGATCGGGGGGGTGGGTACCAAGAGACCCAGTACTTC. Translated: CASSDRGGGYQETQYF.

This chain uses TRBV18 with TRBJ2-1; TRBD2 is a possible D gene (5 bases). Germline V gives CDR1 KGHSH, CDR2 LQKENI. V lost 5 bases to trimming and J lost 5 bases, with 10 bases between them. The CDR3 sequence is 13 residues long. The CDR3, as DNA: TGTGCCAGCTCATTGGACTCTGACAATGAGCAGTTCTTC. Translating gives CASSLDSDNEQFF.

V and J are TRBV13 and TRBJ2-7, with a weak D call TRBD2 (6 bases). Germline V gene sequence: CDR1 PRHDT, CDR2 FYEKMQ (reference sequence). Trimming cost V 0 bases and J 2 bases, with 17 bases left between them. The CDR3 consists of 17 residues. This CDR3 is CASSLGPLTSRAYEQYF. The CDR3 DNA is TGTGCCAGCAGCTTAGGCCCGCTGACTAGTCGAGCCTACGAGCAGTACTTC.

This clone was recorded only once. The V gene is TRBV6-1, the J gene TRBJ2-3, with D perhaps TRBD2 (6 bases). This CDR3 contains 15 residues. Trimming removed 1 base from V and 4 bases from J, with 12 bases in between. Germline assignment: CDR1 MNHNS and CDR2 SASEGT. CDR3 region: CASSEVGAGADTQYF. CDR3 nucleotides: TGTGCCAGCAGTGAAGTAGGAGCGGGCGCAGATACGCAGTATTTT.